Many counts were recorded for the clone carrying this T cell receptor (beta chain). No antigen is known for it. These data come from a study of T cells after yellow fever vaccination. Study-level results: Overlap between CD4 and CD8 compartments was detected for a small share of clonotypes. Weaker, the secondary response had a peak occurring faster, on day 5 versus 15. Post-booster samples contained most primary-vaccination clones (roughly 96% CD4, roughly 88% CD8).

CDR1 LNHDA and CDR2 SQIVND come from the germline V gene (reference sequence). Trimming cost V 7 bases and J 5 bases; bases outside gene matches: 7. This CDR3 is 13 amino acids long. In making TCR cDNA, 5'RACE template switching added a universal primer site and UMIs to it. Via MiXCR, TCRdb re-called the 5' RACE reads, giving one row per CDR3 protein. The repertoire holds approximately 160,000 distinct CDR3 sequences, approximately 10% seen once, with around 35% in the top ten. This sequence originates from a man younger than 35 who received the YFV17D yellow fever vaccine. The chain joins TRBV19 to TRBJ1-2; TRBD1 matches 7 bases. This specimen consisted of CD8+ T cells sorted from PBMCs, obtained 45 days after the yellow fever booster vaccination. CDR3 sequence (DNA): TGTGCCAGTAAAACGACAGGGCCTTATGGCTACACCTTC. It specifies CASKTTGPYGYTF.